The rows below give T cell receptor beta chains drawn from one sample of a study of technical replicates of blood from four donors. The repertoire was sequenced with immunoSEQ multiplex PCR; TCRdb's copy has only in-frame clones and lacks some. The table has about 56,000 clones, 80% to 95% seen once; the top ten hold 4.3%. Sequenced sample: PBMCs. These receptors all stem from a human donor in good health. Some clones in this sample may be carry-over from other donors' samples. The CDR3 runs from the conserved cysteine through the conserved F or W. D genes are given only for firm matches. A row's size may be missing; if present it is once, few, many or a size class.

TRBJ2-6 . few TRBV27 CASSVFIGTGANVLTF TGTGCCAGCAGCGTTTTTATCGGTACTGGGGCCAACGTCCTGACTTTC
TRBJ2-7 TRBD1 . TRBV10-3 CAISGTGYEQYF TGTGCCATCAGTGGGACAGGGTACGAGCAGTACTTC
TRBJ1-5 . . TRBV30 CAWAGSFSSAQHF TGTGCCTGGGCCGGGTCCTTTTCGTCAGCCCAGCATTTT
TRBJ2-2 . . TRBV4-1 CASSQANMGGPGELFF TGCGCCAGCAGCCAAGCGAACATGGGGGGTCCCGGGGAGCTGTTTTTT
TRBJ2-1 . . TRBV7-9 CASSSQGGYNEQFF TGTGCCAGCAGCTCCCAGGGGGGCTACAATGAGCAGTTCTTC
TRBJ1-3 . . TRBV4-3 CASSQGGQSWNTIYF TGCGCCAGCAGCCAAGGAGGACAGTCGTGGAACACCATATATTTT
TRBJ2-7 TRBD2 . TRBV29-1 CSVLVASGSNEQYF TGCAGCGTCCTGGTAGCTAGCGGGAGTAATGAGCAGTACTTC
TRBJ2-5 . . TRBV2 CASRGLLETQYF TGTGCCAGCAGGGGGCTTCTAGAGACCCAGTACTTC
TRBJ2-2 . . TRBV18 CATRSGELFF TGTGCCACTCGTTCCGGGGAGCTGTTTTTT
TRBJ1-2 TRBD1 . TRBV7-8 CASSLARTGGLVYGYTF TGTGCCAGCAGCTTAGCTCGAACAGGGGGCCTCGTCTATGGCTACACCTTC
TRBJ2-1 TRBD2 once TRBV4-2 CASSPRLAGSSYNEQFF TGTGCCAGCAGTCCGCGACTAGCGGGAAGCTCCTACAATGAGCAGTTCTTC
TRBJ2-1 . . TRBV5-1 CASTPGGGASYNEQFF TGCGCCAGCACCCCAGGAGGGGGCGCCTCCTACAATGAGCAGTTCTTC
TRBJ2-3 . few TRBV30 CAWSVEALKDTQYF TGTGCCTGGAGTGTAGAGGCCTTAAAAGATACGCAGTATTTT
TRBJ1-4 TRBD1 . TRBV4-1 CASSQTPNRGLTNEKLFF TGCGCCAGCAGTCAAACGCCTAACAGGGGGCTAACTAATGAAAAACTGTTTTTT